The clone carrying this T cell receptor beta chain appeared a few times. What it recognizes is unknown. Unique molecular identifiers were built into the TCRbeta library. Via MiXCR, TCRdb re-called the PCR reads, giving one row per CDR3 protein. The data hold around 76,000 distinct CDR3 sequences, with approximately 18% observed a single time. The data derive from a study of T-cell reconstitution after alpha-beta-depleted transplantation in children. Study-wide findings and caveats: Expanded graft clones, several hundred of them, were reportedly the source of alpha-beta T cells about two months after transplant. Most T-cell counts and diversity one year after the transplant came from T cells that were newly produced. Recipient T cells and thymic progenitors that survived gave rise to the high TCRbeta diversity observed at day 60 in some patients.

This CDR3 is built from 15 residues. From germline, CDR1 is KGHSH and CDR2 LQKENI. V trimming: 3 bases; J trimming: 5 bases; junction bases outside the gene matches: 8. This TCR was recovered from a male patient aged 2-10 years who had a stem cell transplant for acute lymphoblastic leukemia, so the T cells may come from the graft donor. The specimen was PBMCs, mostly from graft donor cells, collected 360 days after TCRalphabeta/CD19-depleted stem cell transplant. This chain links TRBV18 with TRBJ2-7, with 9 bases fitting TRBD1. CDR3 nucleotide sequence: TGTGCCAGCTCACCTTCCGGGACAGGGAGCCACGAGCAGTACTTC. It specifies CASSPSGTGSHEQYF.